This T cell receptor beta chain is from a study of beta chain features in type 1 diabetes (dated 2018 in TCRdb). For the study in its entirety: Mean age, gender distribution, total cell number and subset yield did not differ between patients and healthy donors. A total of 100 million to 110 million sorted cells were examined across all samples, and a strong correlation was observed between cell number per subset and RNA yield. Regulatory and stem cell-like memory subsets were obtained from only 8 patients and roughly 8 healthy donors, while naive and central memory subsets were obtained from all 30 or so donors. In the study, recently diagnosed type 1 diabetes patients and matched healthy donors were compared on the TCRB repertoires of their sorted circulating CD4+ T cell subsets.

All of the isolated RNA was reverse transcribed with the High Capacity cDNA Reverse Transcription Kit, so expressed TCRB transcripts were sequenced. Deep immunoSEQ sequencing was performed on naive, central memory and regulatory T cell samples, with an average of roughly 3.5 million total reads per sample. After sorted cells were lysed in RLT buffer, RNA was extracted with DNase-treated RNeasy Micro or Mini kits, with the choice depending on cell number. To prevent cross-contamination, each cell subset was processed individually, whereas patient and healthy donor samples were processed jointly. The immunoSEQ multiplex PCR was used to amplify TCRB sequences from cDNA, generating 87-bp fragments that spanned the CDR3 region. Amplicons were sequenced on the Illumina HiSeq platform. As for the authors' bioinformatics: Synthetic template baselines were used to correct PCR bias computationally, reads within Hamming distance 2 were collapsed together, and singletons that could not be merged were discarded. Reads were aligned to IMGT to assign V, D and J genes, CDR3 length, and insertions or deletions at six rearrangement sites. Clonotype counts were normalized to sorted cell number within each subset before computing true diversity and Gini coefficients with the tcR R package. The overlap coefficient, calculated on TCRB nucleotide sequences, was used to quantify repertoire sharing. Out-of-frame TCRB sequences from naive cells were analyzed to stand in for the pre-selection repertoire. TCRdb limited this immuneACCESS table to in-frame rearrangements with V and J called. A share of clones is missing; checked studies link under half to unresolved V genes, and the rest is unexplained. V, J and clone size reflect that table, while D and trimming were determined from the DNA. In all, the sample holds about 250,000 clones, and approximately 14% of those were seen once. The leading ten clones occupy more than 0.02% of the sample.

From its cysteine to its phenylalanine, the CDR3 spans 13 amino acids. CDR3 DNA is the only sequence kept; it has 39 bases, read in frame from the first base. The germline ends are 11 bases apart after V is trimmed by 0 bases and J by 9 bases. CDR1 and CDR2 are drawn from the germline V gene: SGHDN, FVKESK. This clone was observed a handful of times. Its antigen is unknown. No per-base quality is available; no much larger clone lies one base away. Overall results and qualifications from the work: Naive, central memory and regulatory TCRB repertoires appeared more similar among patients than among healthy donors. Because the HLA sub-analyses included only small numbers of individuals, any influence of HLA type on TCRB rearrangement was left unresolved. A moderate but significant shortening of TCRB CDR3 length was observed in type 1 diabetes patients in all four CD4+ subsets. Because cDNA rather than genomic DNA was sequenced, highly expressing activated cells could have been over-represented, although no difference in activation and CD3 levels was found between groups. At VDJ recombination sites, patients with type 1 diabetes made fewer insertions and deleted more nucleotides, a pattern implying thymic rearrangement abnormalities. PCR might favor shorter templates, but patient and control samples were amplified and corrected together, so any skew would affect both groups equally.

From each donor, a single peripheral blood sample of 95 to 150 mL on average was drawn into heparinised tubes. Using a panel that included CD45RO, CCR7, CD25, CD127, CD95 and CD27, naive, central memory, regulatory and stem cell-like memory CD4+ T cells were sorted on a BD FACSAria II. A purity above 95% was achieved for all sorted populations. PBMCs were isolated immediately by Lymphoprep density gradient centrifugation and stained directly without culture. So that batch effects would be minimized, each experiment stained and sorted samples in pairs, pairing one healthy donor with one patient. The rearranged segments are TRBV14 and TRBJ2-5; no D gene call is confident. This clonotype was obtained from a woman aged 40 to 49 in good health. Sequencing was carried out using naive CD4+ T cells from blood. The sample's cell subset or site, from its label and the paper: true naive CD4+ T cells. The nucleotide sequence reads as follows: TGTGCCAGCAGCCAAGAGGTCTTAGTGGCCCAGTACTTC. This translates into CASSQEVLVAQYF.